This record looks at one T cell receptor (beta chain) sequence and its context. The CDR3 spans 15 residues. Deletions cut 7 bases from V and 0 bases from J, with 15 bases between. Germline CDR1 SGHTA, CDR2 FQGTGA. The authors' processing: Quantification of nucleated cells was approximated via reference gene primer amplification. The assay was immunoSEQ multiplex PCR, and TCRdb's table has in-frame clones only and misses some. The V and J calls and clone size were taken over from that table, and D and trimming were inferred from the DNA. The sample consists of about 140,000 clones, approximately 85% of them appearing once. The sample is drawn from a study of blood T cell repertoires in COVID-19.

Sequencing used peripheral blood. This chain connects TRBV7-3 to TRBJ1-2; a weak D match, TRBD1 (5 bases). This clonotype was sampled from a man in his fifties or sixties with acute or convalescent COVID-19. CDR3 loop: CASNQSQASNYGYTF. CDR3 in DNA: TGTGCCAGCAACCAATCACAGGCGTCTAACTATGGCTACACCTTC. The full variable domain, its missing parts supplied by reference TRBV7-3 and TRBJ1-2, is GAGVSQTPSNKVTEKGKYVELRCDPISGHTALYWYRQSLGQGPEFLIYFQGTGAADDSGLPNDRFFAVRPEGSVSTLKIQRTERGDSAVYLCASNQSQASNYGYTFGSGTRLTVV.